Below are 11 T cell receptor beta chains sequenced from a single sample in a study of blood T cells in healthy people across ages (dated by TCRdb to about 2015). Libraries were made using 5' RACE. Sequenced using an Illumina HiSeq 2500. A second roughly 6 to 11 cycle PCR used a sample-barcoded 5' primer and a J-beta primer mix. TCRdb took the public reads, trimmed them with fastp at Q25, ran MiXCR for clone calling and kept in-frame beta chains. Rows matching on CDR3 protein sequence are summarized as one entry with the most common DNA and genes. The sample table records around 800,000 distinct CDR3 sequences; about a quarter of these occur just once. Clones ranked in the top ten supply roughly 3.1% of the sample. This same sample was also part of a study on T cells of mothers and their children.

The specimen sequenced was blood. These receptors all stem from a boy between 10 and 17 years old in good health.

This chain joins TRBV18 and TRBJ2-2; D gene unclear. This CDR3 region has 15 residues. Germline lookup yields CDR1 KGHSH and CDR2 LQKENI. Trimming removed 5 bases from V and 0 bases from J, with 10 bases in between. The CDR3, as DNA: TGTGCCAGCTCAACGGGTGACTCGAACACCGGGGAGCTGTTTTTT. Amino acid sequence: CASSTGDSNTGELFF.

The CDR3 bases are TGTGCCAGCAGTTATCCCGAGATCACAGATACGCAGTATTTT. Protein sequence: CASSYPEITDTQYF. The V and J genes are TRBV6-6 and TRBJ2-3; no reliable D call. The germline CDR1 and CDR2 sequences are MNHNY and SVGAGI (reference sequence). V lost 3 bases and J lost 2, with 9 bases in between. The CDR3 length is 14 residues.

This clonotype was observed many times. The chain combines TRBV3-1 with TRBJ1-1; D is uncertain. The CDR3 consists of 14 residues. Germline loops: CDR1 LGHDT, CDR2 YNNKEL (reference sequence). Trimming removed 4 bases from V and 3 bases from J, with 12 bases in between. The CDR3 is CASSRWGRDTEAFF. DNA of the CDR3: TGTGCCAGCAGCCGTTGGGGAAGGGACACTGAAGCTTTCTTT.

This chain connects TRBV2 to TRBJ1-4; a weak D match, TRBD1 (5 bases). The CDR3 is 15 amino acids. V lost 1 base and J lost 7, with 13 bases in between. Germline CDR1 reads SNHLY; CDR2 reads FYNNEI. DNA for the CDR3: TGTGCCAGCAGTGAAGAAGGCCGAGGGGTTGAAAAACTGTTTTTT. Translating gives CASSEEGRGVEKLFF.

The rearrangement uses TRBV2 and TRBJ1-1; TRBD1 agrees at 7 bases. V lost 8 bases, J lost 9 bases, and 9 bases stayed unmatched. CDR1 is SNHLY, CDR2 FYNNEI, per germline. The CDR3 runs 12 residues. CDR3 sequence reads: CASLWGDSKAFF. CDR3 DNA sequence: TGTGCCAGCCTTTGGGGGGACAGCAAAGCTTTCTTT.

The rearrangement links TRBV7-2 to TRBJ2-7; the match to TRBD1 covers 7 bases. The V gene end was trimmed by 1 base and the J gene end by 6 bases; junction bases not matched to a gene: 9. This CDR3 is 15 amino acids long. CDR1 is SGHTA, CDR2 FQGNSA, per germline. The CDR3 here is CASSLDRDRTFEQYF. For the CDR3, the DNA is TGTGCCAGCAGCTTAGACCGGGACAGAACCTTCGAGCAGTACTTC.

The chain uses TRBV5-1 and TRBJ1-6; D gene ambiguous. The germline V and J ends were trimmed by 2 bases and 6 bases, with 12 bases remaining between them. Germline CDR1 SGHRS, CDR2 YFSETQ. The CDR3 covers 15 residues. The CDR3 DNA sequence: TGCGCCAGCAGCTTTGGGGAGCCGGGTAATTCACCCCTCCACTTT. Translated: CASSFGEPGNSPLHF.

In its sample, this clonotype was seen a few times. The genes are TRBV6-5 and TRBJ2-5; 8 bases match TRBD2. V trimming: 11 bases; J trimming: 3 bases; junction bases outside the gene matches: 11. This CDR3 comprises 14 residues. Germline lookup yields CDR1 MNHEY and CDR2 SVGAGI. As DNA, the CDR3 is TGTGCCGTCCGGCCGGGACTAGGGAAAGAGACCCAGTACTTC. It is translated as CAVRPGLGKETQYF.

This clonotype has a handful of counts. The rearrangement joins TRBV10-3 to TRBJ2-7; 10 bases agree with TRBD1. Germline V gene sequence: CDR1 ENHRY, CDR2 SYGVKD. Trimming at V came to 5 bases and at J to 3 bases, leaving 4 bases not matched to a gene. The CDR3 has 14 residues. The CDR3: CAISNRDRGYEQYF. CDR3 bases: TGTGCCATCAGTAACCGGGACAGGGGCTACGAGCAGTACTTC.

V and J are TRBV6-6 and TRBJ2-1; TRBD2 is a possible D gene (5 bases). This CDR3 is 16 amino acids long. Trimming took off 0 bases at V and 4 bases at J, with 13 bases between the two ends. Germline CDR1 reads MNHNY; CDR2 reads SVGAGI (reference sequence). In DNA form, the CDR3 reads TGTGCCAGCAGTTACTCGTCCGCGGGTGTTTACAATGAGCAGTTCTTC. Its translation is CASSYSSAGVYNEQFF.

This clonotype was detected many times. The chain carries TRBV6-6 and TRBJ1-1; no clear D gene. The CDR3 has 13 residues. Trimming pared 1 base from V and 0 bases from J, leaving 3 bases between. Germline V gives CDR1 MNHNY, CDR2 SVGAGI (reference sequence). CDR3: CASSYYLNTEAFF. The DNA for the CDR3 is TGTGCCAGCAGTTACTACCTGAACACTGAAGCTTTCTTT.